This TCR beta chain was recorded in a study of early T cells in non-severe SARS-CoV-2 infection. Study-level background: Sequenced bulk RNA came from whole blood that was unsorted, and chains were unpaired. Study-level results: VDJdb matching favored anti-spike CD8 responses, missing private and CD4 specificities.

The V and J ends lost 3 bases and 1 base, in that order; junction bases with no gene match: 11. The CDR3 loop spans 18 amino acids. CDR1 and CDR2 (germline): MNHNS, SASEGT. Unique molecular identifiers were attached to individual cDNA molecules. TCRdb processed the 5' RACE reads anew with MiXCR; each CDR3 protein has one entry. Altogether about 69,000 distinct CDR3 sequences are present, approximately 10% being singletons, with the ten largest covering 5.7%. In this sample, this clonotype turned up a few times. Its matching antigen is unknown. This clonotype was obtained from an adult who was a healthcare worker with PCR-confirmed SARS-CoV-2 infection or an uninfected control (not recorded which). The specimen was whole blood, collected at baseline. The chain recombines TRBV6-1 with TRBJ1-5, with 8 nucleotides matching TRBD1. The CDR3 region is CASSDDRGRAVSNQPQHF. The CDR3 coding sequence is TGTGCCAGCAGTGATGACAGGGGCCGCGCCGTCAGCAATCAGCCCCAGCATTTT.